The TCR beta chain described here comes from a study of T cell changes during pregnancy in multiple sclerosis. The CDR3 is 14 amino acids. The V gene lost 6 bases and the J gene lost 8 bases, with 15 bases spanning the gap. CDR1 is SGHRS and CDR2 is YFSETQ in the germline V gene. Data came from immunoSEQ multiplex PCR; TCRdb stores just in-frame clones and leaves some out. This repertoire shows roughly 56,000 clones, more than 80% found once; its top ten account for about 0.49%. The clonotype originates from a female donor in good health, enrolled as a control in a pregnancy study. This chain uses TRBV5-1 with TRBJ1-6, with a weak D call TRBD1 (5 bases). This material consisted of CD4+ T cells from peripheral blood mononuclear cells, taken after pregnancy. CDR3 amino acids: CASKLEQGYSPLHF. Written as DNA, the CDR3 is TGCGCCAGCAAATTGGAGCAGGGCTATTCACCCCTCCACTTT.